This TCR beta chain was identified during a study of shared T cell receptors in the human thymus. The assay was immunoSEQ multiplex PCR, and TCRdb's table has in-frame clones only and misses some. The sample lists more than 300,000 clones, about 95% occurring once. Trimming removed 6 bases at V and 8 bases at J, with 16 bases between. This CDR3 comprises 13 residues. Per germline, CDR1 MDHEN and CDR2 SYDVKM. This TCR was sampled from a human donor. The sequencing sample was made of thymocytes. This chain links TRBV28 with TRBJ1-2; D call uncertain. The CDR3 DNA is TGTGCCAGCAGCCCCCCTCACCACGCCGGCTACACCTTC. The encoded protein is CASSPPHHAGYTF.